This entry describes one T cell receptor beta chain. No antigen is known for it. Produced via immunoSEQ multiplex PCR; TCRdb's table is partial and in-frame only. The sample contains fewer than 150,000 clones, 88% of which appear only once. The germline gives CDR1 SGHTA, CDR2 FQGNSA. V lost 5 bases, J lost 3 bases, and 22 bases lay in between. This CDR3 is 17 amino acids long. This entry comes from a study of T cell responses to AZD1222 COVID-19 vaccine. Notes on the study in general: Seropositive status at baseline applied to only 5 or 6 AZD1222 recipients.

This sequence was found in an adult in good health. The chain links TRBV7-2 to TRBJ1-2, with D tentatively TRBD1 (6 bases). The starting material was peripheral blood, obtained on day 0 of AZD1222 vaccination. The CDR3 DNA reads TGTGCCAGCAGCGTAACCCCCCCGGGACGGACAGACTATGGCTACACCTTC. It yields the protein CASSVTPPGRTDYGYTF.